This T cell receptor (beta chain) stems from a study of blood T cell repertoires in COVID-19. Study in general: Sites across the United States, Italy and Spain contributed samples from acute and convalescent COVID-19.

As handled by the study authors: How many nucleated cells were present was estimated from reference gene primer amplification. Only in-frame clones appear in the TCRdb table, and some are missing; sequencing was by immunoSEQ multiplex PCR. V and J calls and clone size are copied from that table; D and trimming were computed from the DNA. The data show approximately 400,000 clones, approximately 90% seen once. Germline assignment: CDR1 GTSNPN and CDR2 SVGIG (reference sequence). CDR3 length equals 15 residues. V dropped 3 bases and J dropped 2; count of bases not matched to a gene: 9. Sequenced input: peripheral blood. The receptor was derived from a woman aged 45-59 years with COVID-19, enrolled during active disease. The chain is built from TRBV30 and TRBJ2-7, with 8 bases matching TRBD2. The CDR3 loop is CAWRTLRRGAYEQYF. CDR3 DNA: TGTGCCTGGAGGACCCTGAGGCGGGGGGCCTACGAGCAGTACTTC.